These 15 T cell receptor beta chains share one sample of origin, sequenced in a study of blood T cell repertoires in COVID-19. Profiled with immunoSEQ multiplex PCR; TCRdb holds only in-frame clones, not every one. Among under 150,000 clones listed, roughly 86% were seen once. Sample: peripheral blood. These receptor sequences come from a human donor in a cohort sampled during active COVID-19.

This clone occurred many times. This specimen includes other DNA sequences encoding the same CDR3. V gene TRBV7-8 combines with J gene TRBJ1-5, with 7 bases aligning to TRBD1. CDR1 SGHVS and CDR2 FQNEAQ come from the germline V gene. V shed 3 bases, J shed 7 bases, and the junction held 6 bases outside the gene matches. There are 14 residues in the CDR3. CDR3 amino acids: CASSFDRVGQPQHF. In DNA, the CDR3 is TGTGCCAGCAGCTTTGACAGGGTAGGGCAGCCCCAGCATTTT.

The chain is built from TRBV11-2 and TRBJ2-1; perhaps TRBD2 as D (5 bases). Trimming took 0 bases from V and 6 from J, leaving 9 bases between them. Germline V CDR1 and CDR2: SGHAT, FQNNGV. The CDR3 has 14 residues. The CDR3 is CASSLEARGNEQFF. The CDR3, as DNA: TGTGCCAGCAGCTTAGAAGCACGGGGCAATGAGCAGTTCTTC.

The gene calls are TRBV6-5 and TRBJ1-4, with D perhaps matching TRBD1 (5 bases). Germline CDR1 and CDR2: MNHEY and SVGAGI. V was cut by 4 bases and J by 10 bases, with 10 bases left in between. The CDR3 spans 12 residues. CDR3 amino acids: CASSLGRGKLFF. The DNA for the CDR3 is TGTGCCAGCAGTTTAGGGAGGGGAAAACTGTTTTTT.

The chain has TRBV7-9 and TRBJ1-6; D unclear. The CDR3 is 15 amino acids. Germline lookup yields CDR1 SEHNR and CDR2 FQNEAQ (reference sequence). Trimming pared 5 bases from V and 7 bases from J, leaving 15 bases between. The CDR3 is CASSPYSQVNSPLHF. DNA for the CDR3: TGTGCCAGCAGCCCGTATAGCCAAGTCAATTCACCCCTCCACTTT.

V usage is TRBV5-5 and J usage is TRBJ1-2, with 9 bases aligning to TRBD1. The CDR3 contains 13 residues. In germline, CDR1 is SGHKS, CDR2 YYEKEE (reference sequence). V was clipped by 4 bases and J by 8 bases; unmatched bases: 6. DNA of the CDR3: TGTGCCAGCAGCCTTCGGACAGGGGAAGGCTACACCTTC. Amino acid sequence: CASSLRTGEGYTF.

The rearrangement links TRBV10-2 to TRBJ1-5; tentatively, D is TRBD1 (6 bases). The CDR3 runs to 12 residues. The V gene's germline CDR1 is WSHSY and CDR2 SAAADI. Trimming cost V 2 bases and J 7 bases, with 6 bases left between them. The CDR3 bases are TGCGCCAGCAGTGAGAGGGGGCAGCCCCAGCATTTT. Translated: CASSERGQPQHF.

V and J are TRBV12-3 or TRBV12-4 and TRBJ1-6; the D is unclear. V dropped 4 bases and J dropped 14 bases, with 15 bases sitting between them. CDR3 length: 13 residues. The CDR3 loop is CASSSGLSGALHF. The CDR3 DNA reads as TGTGCCAGCAGTTCAGGTCTGTCCGGGGCCCTCCACTTT.

The chain recombines TRBV4-1 with TRBJ1-1; maybe TRBD1 (5 bases). This CDR3 contains 14 residues. In germline, CDR1 is MGHRA, CDR2 YSYEKL. Deletions cut 8 bases from V and 1 base from J, with 14 bases between. The CDR3 sequence is CASGLGGANTEAFF. CDR3 sequence (DNA): TGCGCCAGCGGCCTGGGGGGAGCGAACACTGAAGCTTTCTTT.

The DNA of the CDR3 is TGTGCCAGCAGCCAAGGGGAGTCCTCACCCCTCCACTTT. Protein: CASSQGESSPLHF. The rearrangement joins TRBV3-1 (or the pseudogene TRBV3-2) to TRBJ1-6; D is ambiguous. The V end was cut by 1 base, the J end by 10 bases, with 8 bases between. The CDR3 totals 13 residues. The germline V gene has CDR1 LGHDT and CDR2 YNNKEL (reference sequence).

V usage is TRBV29-1 and J usage is TRBJ2-7, with TRBD1 identical over 9 bases. Germline V CDR1 and CDR2: SQVTM, ANQGSEA. The J segment lost 7 bases and the V segment lost 1 base, leaving 5 bases of the junction unmatched. CDR3 size: 13 residues. The CDR3 loop reads CSVEARQGGEQYF. The CDR3 DNA follows: TGCAGCGTTGAAGCTCGACAGGGGGGTGAGCAGTACTTC.

The J gene is TRBJ2-1, the V gene TRBV6-5; D gene ambiguous. The CDR3 contains 11 residues. The germline V and J ends were trimmed by 9 bases and 7 bases, with 10 bases remaining between them. From germline, CDR1 is MNHEY and CDR2 SVGAGI. The CDR3 is CARKRPNEQFF. The CDR3 bases are TGTGCCAGAAAGCGACCGAATGAGCAGTTCTTC.

CDR3 residues: CASSPLDSDSEAFF. Written as DNA, the CDR3 is TGTGCCAGCAGCCCGCTTGATTCCGACAGCGAAGCTTTCTTT. The chain employs TRBV14 and TRBJ1-1, with a weak D call TRBD1 (5 bases). Germline lookup yields CDR1 SGHDN and CDR2 FVKESK. V lost 4 bases, J lost 8 bases, and 17 bases lay in between. The CDR3 has 14 amino acids.

This chain connects TRBV30 to TRBJ2-7; 7 bases line up with TRBD2. This CDR3 is built from 14 residues. J was trimmed by 1 base and V by 3 bases; bases with no gene match: 6. Germline CDR1 GTSNPN, CDR2 SVGIG (reference sequence). Written as DNA, the CDR3 is TGTGCCTGGAGAAGAGCGGGGCCTTCCTACGAGCAGTACTTC. Amino acid sequence: CAWRRAGPSYEQYF.

This rearrangement joins TRBV30 to TRBJ1-3; D uncertain. The CDR3 loop spans 11 amino acids. The germline CDR1 and CDR2 sequences are GTSNPN and SVGIG (reference sequence). V shed 3 bases and J shed 3 bases, with 3 bases lying between them. CDR3 DNA: TGTGCCTGGAGGAGTGGAAACACCATATATTTT. Encoded protein: CAWRSGNTIYF.

The rearrangement links TRBV6-2 or TRBV6-3 to TRBJ2-7; 7 nucleotides agree with TRBD2. The CDR3 runs 16 residues. V trimming: 6 bases; J trimming: 0 bases; junction bases outside the gene matches: 11. The germline gives CDR1 MNHEY, CDR2 SVGEGT. CDR3 sequence reads: CASSPVYSGRSYEQYF. The CDR3 bases are TGTGCCAGCAGCCCTGTCTATAGCGGGCGCTCCTACGAGCAGTACTTC.